One sample yielded the 13 T cell receptor beta chains listed below, sequenced in a study of beta chain features in type 1 diabetes. The whole isolated RNA underwent reverse transcription, so sequencing captured expressed TCRB transcripts. Profiling relied on immunoSEQ multiplex PCR, and the TCRdb table lists in-frame clones only, not all of them. This sample yields around 350,000 clones, of which over 10% are seen a single time; 0.017% belongs to the top ten. Specimen: naive CD4+ T cells from blood. These receptor sequences come from a man younger than 35 in good health.

This clone has just a few counts. Other DNA sequences of this sample code for an identical CDR3. V usage is TRBV5-1 and J usage is TRBJ2-7; 11 positions match TRBD1. The germline gives CDR1 SGHRS, CDR2 YFSETQ. The junction had 4 bases not matched to a gene; V was cut back by 4 bases and J by 4 bases. This CDR3 spans 14 amino acids. The CDR3 DNA follows: TGCGCCAGCAGCACAGGACAGGGGGCGTACGAGCAGTACTTC. Its translation is CASSTGQGAYEQYF.

This clone was detected only a few times. A junction boundary mismatches the germline segment, possibly from a read error. This chain uses TRBV29-1 with TRBJ2-1, with D possibly being TRBD1 (5 bases). CDR3 length: 12 residues. In germline, CDR1 is SQVTM, CDR2 ANQGSEA. CDR3 in amino acids: CSVANRTNGQFF. DNA for the CDR3: TGCAGCGTTGCAAACCGGACAAATGGGCAGTTCTTC.

The chain has TRBV7-2 and TRBJ2-1; 11 nucleotides match TRBD2. The junction had 11 bases not matched to a gene; V was cut back by 4 bases and J by 9 bases. The CDR3 spans 16 residues. CDR1 and CDR2 (germline): SGHTA, FQGNSA. CDR3 DNA sequence: TGTGCCAGCAGCTCAGGGGGGACTAGCGGCTCGGTTGAGCAGTTCTTC. It encodes CASSSGGTSGSVEQFF.

The rearrangement links TRBV9 to TRBJ1-2; D gene unclear. This CDR3 contains 14 residues. Germline V gives CDR1 SGDLS, CDR2 YYNGEE. V dropped 0 bases and J dropped 7 bases, with 13 bases sitting between them. The CDR3 spells CASSVDGGPRGYTF. The CDR3 DNA is TGTGCCAGCAGCGTAGATGGAGGCCCCCGTGGCTACACCTTC. Full variable domain (rest looked up from reference TRBV9 and TRBJ1-2): DSGVTQTPKHLITATGQRVTLRCSPRSGDLSVYWYQQSLDQGLQFLIQYYNGEERAKGNILERFSAQQFPDLHSELNLSSLELGDSALYFCASSVDGGPRGYTFGSGTRLTVV.

J is TRBJ2-5 and V is TRBV7-9; 10 bases map to TRBD1. The CDR3 consists of 14 residues. J lost 6 bases, V lost 4 bases, and 5 bases had no gene match. CDR1 is SEHNR and CDR2 is FQNEAQ in the germline V gene (reference sequence). DNA of the CDR3: TGTGCCAGCAGCTCGACAGGGGGCGCGCAGACCCAGTACTTC. Translated: CASSSTGGAQTQYF.

The V gene is TRBV14, the J gene TRBJ1-2; TRBD1 aligns across 7 bases. The length of the CDR3 is 13 residues. Germline-derived CDR1 and CDR2 are SGHDN and FVKESK. V shed 4 bases and J 3 bases; nucleotides not matched to a gene: 2. CDR3 nucleotide sequence: TGTGCCAGCAGCCTCGGGACAGACTATGGCTACACCTTC. It is translated as CASSLGTDYGYTF. Based on the CDR3 plus reference TRBV14 and TRBJ1-2, the full variable domain is EAGVTQFPSHSVIEKGQTVTLRCDPISGHDNLYWYRRVMGKEIKFLLHFVKESKQDESGMPNNRFLAERTGGTYSTLKVQPAELEDSGVYFCASSLGTDYGYTFGSGTRLTVV.

The chain couples TRBV28 to TRBJ2-3; 7 bases are shared with TRBD2. Germline assignment: CDR1 MDHEN and CDR2 SYDVKM. V shed 4 bases and J 0 bases; nucleotides not matched to a gene: 7. The CDR3 runs to 16 residues. CDR3 loop: CASSWGGPRSTDTQYF. CDR3 nucleotides: TGTGCCAGCAGTTGGGGGGGACCGAGGAGCACAGATACGCAGTATTTT. The full variable domain, completed using reference TRBV28 and TRBJ2-3, is DVKVTQSSRYLVKRTGEKVFLECVQDMDHENMFWYRQDPGLGLRLIYFSYDVKMKEKGDIPEGYSVSREKKERFSLILESASTNQTSMYLCASSWGGPRSTDTQYFGPGTRLTVL.

This clone was seen a few times. The rearrangement links TRBV5-4 to TRBJ2-7; D is possibly TRBD2 (6 bases). Germline V gene sequence: CDR1 SGHNT, CDR2 YYREEE (reference sequence). The CDR3 consists of 12 residues. Trimming left V 4 bases short and J 8 bases short, with 13 bases between. For the CDR3, the DNA is TGTGCCAGCAGCCCTCCGGCGGGGAAGCAGTACTTC. This encodes CASSPPAGKQYF.

The table lists this clone with a few counts. The gene calls are TRBV28 and TRBJ1-1; 10 nucleotides agree with TRBD1. The CDR3 loop spans 16 amino acids. Trimming took 8 bases from V and 1 from J; bases not matched to a gene: 10. Germline values: CDR1 MDHEN, CDR2 SYDVKM. In DNA, the CDR3 is TGTGCCAGCCCAAGGCCGGGACAGGGGAGGAACACTGAAGCTTTCTTT. Its translation is CASPRPGQGRNTEAFF.

The sample holds a few counts of this clone. The chain is built from TRBV6-5 and TRBJ2-6; D may be TRBD2 (5 bases). The CDR3 totals 15 residues. Per germline, CDR1 MNHEY and CDR2 SVGAGI. Trimming removed 6 bases at V and 2 bases at J, with 11 bases between. CDR3 DNA sequence: TGTGCCAGCAGCCACCGGCGGGCTGGGGCCAACGTCCTGACTTTC. Its protein is CASSHRRAGANVLTF.

This clone has a handful of counts. One end of the junction is discordant with germline, which a read error may explain. The CDR3 DNA is TGCGCCAGCAGTCCAGGGTATACAGCCAAAAACATTCAGTACTTC. This gives the protein CASSPGYTAKNIQYF. The chain is built from TRBV5-4 and TRBJ2-4, with TRBD1 as a possible D gene (5 bases). The CDR3 is 15 residues long. The germline CDR1 and CDR2 sequences are SGHNT and YYREEE (reference sequence).

The genes are TRBV10-3 and TRBJ2-7, with unresolved D. The V and J ends lost 3 bases and 1 base respectively, with 13 bases between them. The germline V gene encodes CDR1 ENHRY and CDR2 SYGVKD. This CDR3 spans 15 amino acids. For the CDR3, the DNA is TGTGCCATCAGTGAAATTGGGCAGATTTCCTACGAGCAGTACTTC. Translating gives CAISEIGQISYEQYF.

CDR3 in amino acids: CATSRVLAGAYEQYF. Here the CDR3 DNA reads TGTGCCACCAGCAGAGTACTAGCGGGAGCCTACGAGCAGTACTTC. The V call is TRBV15, the J call TRBJ2-7; 11 nucleotides line up with TRBD2. The J segment lost 2 bases and the V segment lost 1 base, leaving 1 base of the junction unmatched. Germline CDR1 and CDR2: LNHNV and YYDKDF (reference sequence). This CDR3 contains 15 residues.